The 16 T cell receptor beta chains reported below all come from one sample, sequenced in a study of CDR3 diversity in severe acne (dated by TCRdb to the late 2010s). The library was obtained by PCR. The sequencing machine was an Illumina HiSeq 2000. TCRdb handled the public reads itself, with Q25 trimming in fastp and clone calling in MiXCR, and kept productive beta chains. Each entry merges the rows of one CDR3 protein and shows their most common DNA and genes. Present in this sample are about 76,000 distinct CDR3 sequences, under 65% of which were seen just once. In total, the top ten clones hold about 13% of the sample. The sequenced sample consisted of blood. These receptors were collected from a male donor in good health, without acne.

This rearrangement joins TRBV7-9 to TRBJ2-2, with TRBD1 matching over 7 bases. The CDR3 totals 15 residues. The germline gives CDR1 SEHNR, CDR2 FQNEAQ (reference sequence). The J segment lost 4 bases and the V segment lost 3 bases, leaving 5 bases of the junction unmatched. DNA for the CDR3: TGTGCCAGCAGCTTCTCACAGGGGACCACCGGGGAGCTGTTTTTT. Its translation is CASSFSQGTTGELFF.

The rearrangement links TRBV7-9 to TRBJ2-7; 13 nucleotides match TRBD2. Germline CDR1 is SEHNR and CDR2 is FQNEAQ (reference sequence). The trim removed 2 bases at V and 5 bases at J, leaving 6 bases unmatched. This CDR3 spans 16 amino acids. The CDR3 coding sequence is TGTGCCAGCAGCTTAAAAGTAGGGACTAGCGGGAACGAGCAGTACTTC. Its translation is CASSLKVGTSGNEQYF.

This clonotype was recorded many times. Here the CDR3 DNA reads TGTGCCTGGACCCTAACCGGGGGGGGCCTCTACAATGAGCAGTTCTTC. Its protein product is CAWTLTGGGLYNEQFF. The chain uses TRBV30 and TRBJ2-1; 8 bases fit TRBD2. CDR1 is GTSNPN and CDR2 is SVGIG in the germline V gene (reference sequence). With V trimmed by 4 bases and J by 3 bases, 11 bases remained unmatched. This CDR3 contains 16 residues.

As for this clonotype: This may be a read error: a much more frequent sequence differs by one nucleotide. V and J are TRBV4-2 and TRBJ2-3, with TRBD2 matching over 7 bases. V gave up 1 base and J gave up 4 bases; unmatched junction bases: 8. Per germline, CDR1 LGHNA and CDR2 YNFKEQ. CDR3 length: 16 residues. The CDR3 loop is CASSQGLAEGADTQYF. The CDR3 DNA follows: TGTGCCAGCAGCCAAGGTCTAGCGGAAGGAGCAGATACGCAGTATTTT.

This clonotype was counted a few times. This sequence joins TRBV7-3 and TRBJ1-1; D gene ambiguous. Germline V gene data show CDR1 as SGHTA and CDR2 as FQGTGA. V shed 1 base and J shed 1 base, with 4 bases lying between them. The CDR3 extends over 13 amino acids. Here the CDR3 reads CASSLKWNTEAFF. Here the CDR3 DNA reads TGTGCCAGCAGCTTAAAGTGGAACACTGAAGCTTTCTTT.

This rearrangement joins TRBV7-2 to TRBJ2-7; TRBD2 might be the D (6 bases). V lost 2 bases and J 4 bases, leaving 12 bases between the germline ends. From germline, CDR1 is SGHTA and CDR2 FQGNSA. CDR3 size: 14 residues. CDR3 loop: CASSLLAEQYEQYF. The CDR3 DNA reads TGTGCCAGCAGCTTATTAGCGGAACAATACGAGCAGTACTTC.

This clonotype was counted many times. V is TRBV12-3 or TRBV12-4 and J is TRBJ2-3; 8 bases are shared with TRBD1. The CDR3 runs to 14 residues. With V trimmed by 5 bases and J by 5 bases, 6 bases remained unmatched. Here the CDR3 reads CASSLGQGKDTQYF. The CDR3 nucleotides are TGTGCCAGCAGTCTCGGACAGGGAAAAGATACGCAGTATTTT.

This clonotype was counted many times. The chain has TRBV25-1 and TRBJ2-5; 9 bases align to TRBD2. The J segment lost 9 bases and the V segment lost 1 base, leaving 9 bases of the junction unmatched. The germline CDR1 and CDR2 sequences are MGHDK and SYGVNS. The CDR3 is 15 residues long. CDR3 sequence (DNA): TGTGCCAGCAGTGAATCGGCGGGAGGGCCTGGTCCCCAGTACTTC. This encodes CASSESAGGPGPQYF.

The chain joins TRBV2 to TRBJ1-1; 9 nucleotides agree with TRBD1. V gave up 10 bases and J gave up 8 bases; unmatched junction bases: 11. The germline V gene encodes CDR1 SNHLY and CDR2 FYNNEI. The CDR3 has 13 amino acids. In DNA form, the CDR3 reads TGTGCCACCGCTGGGACAGGGTCTTCCGAAGCTTTCTTT. It codes for CATAGTGSSEAFF.

A word on this clonotype: Given a much more abundant clone one base away, this may be a read error. The CDR3 loop reads CASSLGHQPQHF. The CDR3 DNA reads as TGTGCCAGCAGCTTAGGACATCAGCCCCAGCATTTT. The chain links TRBV7-2 to TRBJ1-5, with D unresolved. Trimming pared 1 base from V and 5 bases from J, leaving 3 bases between. Germline V lookup: CDR1 SGHTA, CDR2 FQGNSA. The CDR3 is made up of 12 amino acids.

The chain carries TRBV15 and TRBJ2-7; D is undetermined. Per the germline V gene, CDR1 is LNHNV and CDR2 is YYDKDF (reference sequence). V was trimmed by 1 base and J by 0 bases, leaving 7 bases between them. This CDR3 is built from 14 residues. CDR3 loop: CATSRGSDSYEQYF. The CDR3 coding sequence is TGTGCCACCAGCAGAGGGTCGGACTCCTACGAGCAGTACTTC.

There are many counts of this clonotype. V usage is TRBV30 and J usage is TRBJ2-5; 8 bases agree with TRBD2. CDR1 GTSNPN and CDR2 SVGIG come from the germline V gene (reference sequence). The CDR3 spans 14 residues. J gave up 2 bases and V 0 bases, and 2 bases lay outside the gene matches. The CDR3 reads CAWSVGGGQETQYF. CDR3 bases: TGTGCCTGGAGTGTCGGCGGGGGGCAAGAGACCCAGTACTTC.

The chain employs TRBV10-3 and TRBJ2-6, with 9 bases matching TRBD1. The ends lost 0 bases at V and 4 bases at J; junction bases unmatched: 4. This CDR3 has 17 amino acids. The germline gives CDR1 ENHRY, CDR2 SYGVKD. CDR3 loop: CAISESQGAYGANVLTF. DNA of the CDR3: TGTGCCATCAGTGAGTCACAGGGGGCTTACGGGGCCAACGTCCTGACTTTC.

As for this clonotype: The limits of the CDR3 on the DNA are not certain, so only TCRdb's listed CDR3 is given. The V call is TRBV24-1, the J call TRBJ2-7. The CDR3 is made up of 24 amino acids, end residues included. From germline, CDR1 is KGHDR and CDR2 SFDVKD. The CDR3 spells CATSDSAVYLCASSFNAASYEQYF.

The J gene is TRBJ2-5, the V gene TRBV5-1; D not certain. Germline loops: CDR1 SGHRS, CDR2 YFSETQ. Deletions cut 6 bases from V and 2 bases from J, with 5 bases between. There are 11 residues in the CDR3. This chain's CDR3 is CASTTQETQYF. In DNA, the CDR3 is TGCGCCAGCACCACACAAGAGACCCAGTACTTC. The whole variable domain, remainder taken from reference TRBV5-1 and TRBJ2-5, is KAGVTQTPRYLIKTRGQQVTLSCSPISGHRSVSWYQQTPGQGLQFLFEYFSETQRNKGNFPGRFSGRQFSNSRSEMNVSTLELGDSALYLCASTTQETQYFGPGTRLLVL.

The chain carries TRBV9 and TRBJ2-1; D ambiguous. Germline V gene data show CDR1 as SGDLS and CDR2 as YYNGEE. The ends were cut back, 3 bases at V and 6 bases at J, with 4 bases in the middle. This CDR3 has 11 amino acids. The CDR3 sequence: CASSGSNEQFF. The CDR3 region has the DNA TGTGCCAGCAGCGGGAGCAATGAGCAGTTCTTC.